These 28 T cell receptor beta chains were sequenced from one sample in a study of neurological immune-mediated disorders. TCRdb used MiXCR to reprocess the 5' RACE reads, holding one entry per CDR3 protein. The sample has some 42,000 distinct CDR3 sequences, 11% seen once. Sequenced sample: CD4+ T cells from blood. These receptors came from a woman in her 30s with HTLV-1-associated myelopathy (HAM/TSP).

This clonotype was observed many times. CDR3 sequence reads: CASSLYGMGGKGTEAFF. CDR3 in DNA: TGTGCCAGCAGTTTATATGGTATGGGAGGGAAGGGGACTGAAGCTTTCTTT. The chain uses TRBV12-3 or TRBV12-4 and TRBJ1-1; D is possibly TRBD1 (5 bases). This CDR3 is built from 17 residues. Trimming removed 2 bases from V and 5 bases from J, with 21 bases in between.

This clonotype has a count of ten or more. The chain carries TRBV19 and TRBJ1-5; D is uncertain. V was pared by 1 base and J by 7 bases, with 8 bases between. The germline V gene has CDR1 LNHDA and CDR2 SQIVND (reference sequence). The CDR3 has 13 amino acids. The CDR3 DNA reads TGTGCCAGTAGTATAGCATCACGCCAGCCCCAGCATTTT. Amino acid sequence: CASSIASRQPQHF. The whole variable domain, filled in from reference TRBV19 and TRBJ1-5, reads DGGITQSPKYLFRKEGQNVTLSCEQNLNHDAMYWYRQDPGQGLRLIYYSQIVNDFQKGDIAEGYSVSREKKESFPLTVTSAQKNPTAFYLCASSIASRQPQHFGDGTRLSIL.

This clonotype was seen many times. V gene TRBV5-1 combines with J gene TRBJ1-2, with 7 bases lining up with TRBD1. The germline gives CDR1 SGHRS, CDR2 YFSETQ. The J segment lost 10 bases and the V segment lost 2 bases, leaving 14 bases of the junction unmatched. The CDR3 totals 15 residues. In nucleotides, the CDR3 is TGCGCCAGCAGCTTAACCGGGACAGACACTTTATACTACACCTTC. Its translation is CASSLTGTDTLYYTF.

This clonotype has at least ten counts. This chain connects TRBV20-1 to TRBJ2-1, with TRBD1 as a possible D gene (5 bases). CDR3 size: 15 residues. Trimming cost V 3 bases and J 4 bases, with 16 bases left between them. The germline gives CDR1 DFQATT, CDR2 SNEGSKA (reference sequence). The CDR3 sequence is CSASVGASRYNEQFF. CDR3 in DNA: TGCAGTGCTAGCGTAGGGGCGTCTCGTTACAATGAGCAGTTCTTC.

At least ten counts were recorded for this clonotype. V and J are TRBV24-1 and TRBJ1-2, with D possibly being TRBD1 (6 bases). Germline CDR1 is KGHDR and CDR2 is SFDVKD. The CDR3 runs 15 residues. With 2 bases removed from V and 2 bases from J, the gap between germline ends came to 11 bases. The CDR3 DNA is TGTGCCACCAGTGATTCCCCCCAGGGGAACTATGGCTACACCTTC. Translated: CATSDSPQGNYGYTF.

This clonotype was picked up many times. The chain couples TRBV9 to TRBJ2-2, with D perhaps TRBD1 (5 bases). The CDR3 covers 15 residues. In germline, CDR1 is SGDLS, CDR2 YYNGEE. Trimming left V 1 base short and J 5 bases short, with 12 bases between. DNA of the CDR3: TGTGCCAGCAGCGTAACAGGAGAGAAAACCGGGGAGCTGTTTTTT. Translation gives CASSVTGEKTGELFF.

There are many counts of this clonotype. The V call is TRBV7-8, the J call TRBJ2-5; tentative D call: TRBD1 (5 bases). There are 12 residues in the CDR3. V was trimmed by 4 bases and J by 4 bases, leaving 7 bases between them. Germline V CDR1 and CDR2: SGHVS, FQNEAQ. CDR3 sequence (DNA): TGTGCCAGCAGCTACACAGGAGAGACCCAGTACTTC. It specifies CASSYTGETQYF.

This clonotype has at least ten counts. The genes are TRBV20-1 and TRBJ2-7, with D perhaps TRBD2 (6 bases). CDR3 length: 12 residues. Germline V gene data show CDR1 as DFQATT and CDR2 as SNEGSKA (reference sequence). V lost 3 bases and J lost 6, with 12 bases in between. The CDR3 loop reads CSASGGIGEQYF. CDR3 DNA sequence: TGCAGTGCTAGTGGCGGGATCGGCGAGCAGTACTTC.

This clonotype was seen at least ten times. The chain is built from TRBV5-5 and TRBJ2-1, with unresolved D. Germline assignment: CDR1 SGHKS and CDR2 YYEKEE (reference sequence). V shed 3 bases and J shed 0 bases, with 10 bases lying between them. CDR3 size: 15 residues. Here the CDR3 DNA reads TGTGCCAGCAGCTCCCAAACTGGCTCCTACAATGAGCAGTTCTTC. Amino acid sequence: CASSSQTGSYNEQFF.

This clonotype was detected many times. The V gene is TRBV4-2, the J gene TRBJ2-1; 12 bases fit TRBD2. CDR3 length: 18 amino acids. CDR1 is LGHNA and CDR2 is YNFKEQ in the germline V gene. The trim removed 5 bases at V and 1 base at J, leaving 9 bases unmatched. The CDR3 is CASSTPPGLAGSYNEQFF. The CDR3 DNA reads as TGTGCCAGCAGCACCCCTCCCGGACTAGCGGGATCCTACAATGAGCAGTTCTTC.

This clonotype was observed at least ten times. V usage is TRBV20-1 and J usage is TRBJ1-6, with 9 bases fitting TRBD1. The germline V gene has CDR1 DFQATT and CDR2 SNEGSKA (reference sequence). V lost 6 bases to trimming and J lost 7 bases; unmatched junction nucleotides: 7. The CDR3 loop spans 14 amino acids. The CDR3 DNA sequence: TGCAGTGCAACACAGGGGGCGCTGAATTCACCCCTCCACTTT. Protein sequence: CSATQGALNSPLHF.

Ten or more counts support this clonotype. The chain couples TRBV20-1 to TRBJ2-7, with a tentative D call TRBD1 (5 bases). Per the germline V gene, CDR1 is DFQATT and CDR2 is SNEGSKA (reference sequence). The CDR3 contains 15 residues. The germline V and J ends were trimmed by 0 bases and 5 bases, with 17 bases remaining between them. The CDR3 loop reads CSARDNSRGMHEQYF. CDR3 sequence (DNA): TGCAGTGCTAGAGATAATAGTAGGGGTATGCACGAGCAGTACTTC.

In its sample, this clonotype was seen many times. The V call is TRBV20-1, the J call TRBJ2-7, with no clear D. The germline gives CDR1 DFQATT, CDR2 SNEGSKA (reference sequence). Trimming stripped 2 bases from V and 0 bases from J, with 8 bases between. The CDR3 contains 13 residues. Here the CDR3 DNA reads TGCAGTGCTAGAAGCGCAAACTCCTACGAGCAGTACTTC. It translates to CSARSANSYEQYF.

The table lists this clonotype with many counts. This sequence joins TRBV10-3 and TRBJ1-2; D uncertain. CDR3 length equals 14 residues. Between the trimmed V and J ends, which lost 6 bases and 0 bases, there was a span of 11 bases. Per the germline V gene, CDR1 is ENHRY and CDR2 is SYGVKD. Here the CDR3 DNA reads TGTGCCATCAGCCAGGACGGAGCTAACTATGGCTACACCTTC. This sequence encodes CAISQDGANYGYTF.

The chain recombines TRBV7-2 with TRBJ2-1; D gene unclear. Per the germline V gene, CDR1 is SGHTA and CDR2 is FQGNSA. This CDR3 comprises 15 residues. The V end lost 10 bases, the J end lost 0 bases, and 16 bases lay between the germline ends. CDR3 residues: CANERNTGSYNEQFF. CDR3 sequence (DNA): TGTGCCAACGAAAGAAATACCGGCTCCTACAATGAGCAGTTCTTC.

Points on this clonotype: This may arise from a read error, as a much more abundant clone is one base away. The chain joins TRBV30 to TRBJ1-4; possibly TRBD1 for D (6 bases). This CDR3 is built from 15 residues. Looked up from germline, CDR1 is GTSNPN and CDR2 is SVGIG (reference sequence). The DNA for the CDR3 is TGTTCCTGGAGCGACTCCTGGGGGGCTAGGGTAAAACTGTTTTTT. Translation: CSWSDSWGARVKLFF.

This clonotype was picked up many times. The chain is built from TRBV20-1 and TRBJ2-3; TRBD2 is a possible D gene (5 bases). The CDR3 contains 14 residues. V was clipped by 2 bases and J by 0 bases, with 9 bases between them. CDR1 and CDR2 (germline): DFQATT, SNEGSKA (reference sequence). The CDR3 spells CSARLPGSTDTQYF. For the CDR3, the DNA is TGCAGTGCTAGACTTCCGGGGAGCACAGATACGCAGTATTTT.

This clonotype was seen at least ten times. This chain links TRBV18 with TRBJ1-1, with 7 nucleotides matching TRBD1. The germline V gene has CDR1 KGHSH and CDR2 LQKENI. V lost 1 base, J lost 4 bases, and 9 bases stayed unmatched. The CDR3 contains 16 residues. The CDR3, as DNA: TGTGCCAGCTCACCACTGGCAGGGGGACATTTCACTGAAGCTTTCTTT. Translated, it gives CASSPLAGGHFTEAFF.

At least ten counts were recorded for this clonotype. The rearrangement uses TRBV21-1 and TRBJ2-1; TRBD2 is the table's D call, not checked against the DNA. TRBV21-1 counts as a pseudogene. The CDR3 contains 13 residues. The CDR3 protein is CARLRGTNNEQFF. The CDR3 coding sequence is TGTGCCAGACTGCGGGGTACCAACAATGAGCAGTTCTTC.

This clonotype was observed at least ten times. V and J are TRBV11-2 and TRBJ2-3; D not certain. CDR1 is SGHAT and CDR2 is FQNNGV in the germline V gene. The CDR3 has 14 amino acids. Between the trimmed V and J ends, which lost 3 bases and 8 bases, there was a span of 15 bases. The CDR3 bases are TGTGCCAGCAGCTTGTTGGTTCTTACCTTTACGCAGTATTTT. Translating it yields CASSLLVLTFTQYF. Variable domain in full (rest from reference TRBV11-2 and TRBJ2-3): EAGVAQSPRYKIIEKRQSVAFWCNPISGHATLYWYQQILGQGPKLLIQFQNNGVVDDSQLPKDRFSAERLKGVDSTLKIQPAKLEDSAVYLCASSLLVLTFTQYFGPGTRLTVL.

This clonotype was detected many times. The rearrangement joins TRBV5-5 to TRBJ2-3; unclear D gene. V was cut by 6 bases and J by 3 bases, with 11 bases left in between. CDR1 and CDR2 from the germline V gene are SGHKS and YYEKEE (reference sequence). The length of the CDR3 is 13 residues. The CDR3 sequence: CASNKEVTDTQYF. The CDR3 bases are TGTGCCAGCAACAAAGAGGTTACAGATACGCAGTATTTT.

This clonotype showed up just a few times. The V call is TRBV10-2, the J call TRBJ2-7, with a possible D match to TRBD2 (5 bases). CDR3 length: 14 amino acids. Trimming left V 9 bases short and J 0 bases short, with 15 bases between. Germline lookup yields CDR1 WSHSY and CDR2 SAAADI. Here the CDR3 reads CASRPGKSSYEQYF. CDR3 nucleotide sequence: TGCGCCAGTCGTCCGGGGAAGTCCTCCTACGAGCAGTACTTC.

About this clonotype itself: At one boundary the junction diverges from the germline segment, which might be a read error. This sequence joins TRBV5-1 and TRBJ1-3; possibly TRBD1 for D (5 bases). Germline loops: CDR1 SGHRS, CDR2 YFSETQ. This CDR3 is 14 amino acids long. Here the CDR3 reads CASRQTETGKTIYF. In DNA, the CDR3 is TGCGCCAGCAGACAGACAGAGACTGGAAAAACCATATATTTT.

This clonotype was found many times. The chain uses TRBV20-1 and TRBJ1-3; D might be TRBD1 (5 bases). Germline-derived CDR1 and CDR2 are DFQATT and SNEGSKA (reference sequence). This CDR3 has 15 residues. V lost 0 bases to trimming and J lost 4 bases, with 13 bases between them. CDR3 sequence: CSAREQDSWGNTIYF. The CDR3 bases are TGCAGTGCTAGAGAACAGGACTCCTGGGGAAACACCATATATTTT.

This clonotype appeared many times. The chain employs TRBV7-2 and TRBJ2-7; 7 nucleotides match TRBD2. With 3 bases clipped from V and 0 bases from J, the junction kept 2 bases outside the gene matches. CDR1 is SGHTA, CDR2 FQGNSA, per germline. CDR3 size: 14 residues. The CDR3 here is CASSFGGGSYEQYF. CDR3 in DNA: TGTGCCAGCAGCTTCGGCGGGGGCTCCTACGAGCAGTACTTC.

This clonotype was seen ten or more times. This sequence joins TRBV5-1 and TRBJ2-3, with TRBD2 matching 15 bases. The CDR3 contains 17 residues. V lost 3 bases, J lost 5 bases, and 7 bases stayed unmatched. Germline V gene sequence: CDR1 SGHRS, CDR2 YFSETQ. CDR3 amino acids: CASSSGLAGGPKDTQYF. The CDR3 DNA follows: TGCGCCAGCAGCTCCGGACTAGCGGGGGGGCCTAAAGATACGCAGTATTTT.

This clonotype was counted at least ten times. The rearrangement joins TRBV5-8 to TRBJ2-1, with no clear D. V was trimmed by 4 bases and J by 8 bases, leaving 10 bases between them. Germline-derived CDR1 and CDR2 are SGHTS and YDEGEE. The CDR3 extends over 12 amino acids. DNA for the CDR3: TGTGCCAGCAGCCCCCAAACACATGAGCAGTTCTTC. Its protein is CASSPQTHEQFF.

The V and J genes are TRBV5-1 and TRBJ2-2, with 9 positions matching TRBD2. Germline lookup yields CDR1 SGHRS and CDR2 YFSETQ. The ends lost 1 base at V and 5 bases at J; junction bases unmatched: 15. The length of the CDR3 is 19 residues. The CDR3 nucleotides are TGCGCCAGCAGCTTGAAAAGGGGGTCGAGCGGGGGGAATACCGGGGAGCTGTTTTTT. This codes for CASSLKRGSSGGNTGELFF.